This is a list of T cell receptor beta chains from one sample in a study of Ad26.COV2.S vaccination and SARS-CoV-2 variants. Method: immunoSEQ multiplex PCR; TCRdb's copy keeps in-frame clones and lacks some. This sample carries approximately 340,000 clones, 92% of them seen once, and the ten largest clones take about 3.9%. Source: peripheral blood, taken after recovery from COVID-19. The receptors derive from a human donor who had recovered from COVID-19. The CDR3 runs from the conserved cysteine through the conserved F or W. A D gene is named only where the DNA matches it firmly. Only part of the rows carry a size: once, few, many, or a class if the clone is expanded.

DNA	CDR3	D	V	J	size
TGCGCCAGCAGCCAATCAGGGGGTCGAGACTATGGCTACACCTTC	CASSQSGGRDYGYTF	TRBD1	TRBV4-1	TRBJ1-2	.
TGTGCCAGCAGCTTGGAGGGACACCTCACAGATACGCAGTATTTT	CASSLEGHLTDTQYF	.	TRBV7-2	TRBJ2-3	.
TGTGCCAGCAGACAGGGACAGGGACTAGCGGGGGGGCCCCCAGATACGCAGTATTTT	CASRQGQGLAGGPPDTQYF	TRBD2	TRBV2	TRBJ2-3	.
TGTGCCAGCAGTCCACTACAAGAACGAGAGACCCAGTACTTC	CASSPLQERETQYF	.	TRBV27	TRBJ2-5	.
TGTGCCAGCTCACCACCCAGGACAGGGGCCGGGGAGCTGTTTTTT	CASSPPRTGAGELFF	TRBD1	TRBV18	TRBJ2-2	.
TGTGCCAGCAGTTTAGGCACAGGGTTCACTGAAGCTTTCTTT	CASSLGTGFTEAFF	.	TRBV27	TRBJ1-1	.
TGTGCCAGCAGCTTACGGGACAGGGGTAATGAGCAGTTCTTC	CASSLRDRGNEQFF	TRBD1	TRBV11-2	TRBJ2-1	.
TGCAGCGCTGGGGGGCGTACGGGGAACACTGAAGCTTTCTTT	CSAGGRTGNTEAFF	.	TRBV29-1	TRBJ1-1	.
TGTGCCATCAGTGGGACAGGTCCATGGGAGACCCAGTACTTC	CAISGTGPWETQYF	TRBD1	TRBV10-3	TRBJ2-5	once
TGTGCCACCAGAGACACGAGAGATACGCAGTATTTT	CATRDTRDTQYF	.	TRBV24-1	TRBJ2-3	.
TGCGCCAGCAGCCAAGAGGCTAGCGGGTTCGAGGACCAGTACTTC	CASSQEASGFEDQYF	TRBD2	TRBV4-1	TRBJ2-5	.
TGCAGCGGGAGCGGGGGTAGCGAGCAGTACTTC	CSGSGGSEQYF	TRBD2	TRBV29-1	TRBJ2-7	.
TGTGCCAGCAGCGCACCGGGACAGGGTGATGCCGGGGAGCTGTTTTTT	CASSAPGQGDAGELFF	TRBD1	TRBV9	TRBJ2-2	.
TGTGCCAGCAGCTTCGCCGGGGGGTTGAATGAGCAGTTCTTC	CASSFAGGLNEQFF	TRBD2	TRBV11-2	TRBJ2-1	.
TGTGCCAGCAGCTTAGTAGTTAACTATGGCTACACCTTC	CASSLVVNYGYTF	.	TRBV7-9	TRBJ1-2	.
TGTGCCAGCAGCTGGACAGGGGGCACTGAAGCTTTCTTT	CASSWTGGTEAFF	TRBD1	TRBV6-5	TRBJ1-1	.
TGTGCCAGCAGCTCTGGGGGGGAGCCCTACAATGAGCAGTTCTTC	CASSSGGEPYNEQFF	TRBD2	TRBV11-1	TRBJ2-1	.
TGTGCCAGCAAGGGAAGTAGCAATCAGCCCCAGCATTTT	CASKGSSNQPQHF	.	TRBV27	TRBJ1-5	.
TGTGCCAGCAGCCTAGGGACTAGCGGGGGAGAGCAGTACTTC	CASSLGTSGGEQYF	TRBD2	TRBV7-2	TRBJ2-7	.
TGTGCCAGCAGTTACAAGGGACAGGCGAACACTGAAGCTTTCTTT	CASSYKGQANTEAFF	TRBD1	TRBV6-5	TRBJ1-1	.
TGTGCCAGCAGCCAAGTACTAGCGGGGGGCCCCCGAACCTACGAGCAGTACTTC	CASSQVLAGGPRTYEQYF	TRBD2	TRBV3-1/TRBV3-2	TRBJ2-7	.
TGTGCCACCCTTACCAGAGGGGGCTATGGCTACACCTTC	CATLTRGGYGYTF	.	TRBV5-4	TRBJ1-2	.
TGTGCCAGTACCGAGGGGTTCGGCTCCTACGAGCAGTACTTC	CASTEGFGSYEQYF	.	TRBV19	TRBJ2-7	.
TGTGCCAGCAGTGATCCCCCTGCTGCTTATGGCTACACCTTC	CASSDPPAAYGYTF	.	TRBV6-1	TRBJ1-2	once
TGCGCCAGCAGCCAACTTTCGTGGGGCGAGGGTGGCTACACCTTC	CASSQLSWGEGGYTF	.	TRBV4-1	TRBJ1-2	.
TGTGCCAGCAGCTTTAAAGGCGGGGCGGTAAACGGGGAGCTGTTTTTT	CASSFKGGAVNGELFF	.	TRBV7-9	TRBJ2-2	.
TGCGCCAGCAGCCCGGAAGGGGCGAACACTGAAGCTTTCTTT	CASSPEGANTEAFF	.	TRBV5-1	TRBJ1-1	few
TGCGCCAGCAGCATCTTAGCGGGGGACAGCACCGGGGAGCTGTTTTTT	CASSILAGDSTGELFF	TRBD2	TRBV5-1	TRBJ2-2	.
TGTGCCAGCAGCTTAGCAGGCCGGGGGCAGCGCTACGAGCAGTACTTC	CASSLAGRGQRYEQYF	.	TRBV7-9	TRBJ2-7	few
TGTGCCAGCAGCCAAACAACAGGGGGCGCAATGAACACTGAAGCTTTCTTT	CASSQTTGGAMNTEAFF	TRBD1	TRBV3-1/TRBV3-2	TRBJ1-1	.
TGTGCCACCGGACAGGGTAATTCACCCCTCCACTTT	CATGQGNSPLHF	TRBD1	TRBV6-5	TRBJ1-6	.
TGTGCCAGCAGCCGCCGGGTTGGGCTAAACACTGAAGCTTTCTTT	CASSRRVGLNTEAFF	.	TRBV7-2	TRBJ1-1	.
TGTGCCAGCAGTAACAGGGGAGAGTGGTTTGGCTACACCTTC	CASSNRGEWFGYTF	TRBD1	TRBV6-6	TRBJ1-2	.
TGTGCCAGCAGTCCCGCTTTGGGACAGGGTCTGCGCTATGGCTACACCTTC	CASSPALGQGLRYGYTF	TRBD1	TRBV6-6	TRBJ1-2	.